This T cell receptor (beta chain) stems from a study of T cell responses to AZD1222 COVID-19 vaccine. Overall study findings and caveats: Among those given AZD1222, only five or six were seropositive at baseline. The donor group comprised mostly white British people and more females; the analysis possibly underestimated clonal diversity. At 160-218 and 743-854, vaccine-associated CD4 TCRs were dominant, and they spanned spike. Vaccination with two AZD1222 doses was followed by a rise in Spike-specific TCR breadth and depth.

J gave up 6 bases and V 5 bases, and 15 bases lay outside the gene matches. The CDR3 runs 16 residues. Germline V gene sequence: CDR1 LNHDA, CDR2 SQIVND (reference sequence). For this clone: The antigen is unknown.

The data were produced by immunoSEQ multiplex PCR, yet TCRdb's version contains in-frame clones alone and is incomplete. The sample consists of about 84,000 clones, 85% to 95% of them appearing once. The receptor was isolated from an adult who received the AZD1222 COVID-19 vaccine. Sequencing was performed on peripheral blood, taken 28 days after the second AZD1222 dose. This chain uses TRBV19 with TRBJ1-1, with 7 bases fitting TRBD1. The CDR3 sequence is CASSARQGGRLSEAFF. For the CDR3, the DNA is TGTGCCAGTAGTGCCCGACAGGGAGGGCGCCTCTCTGAAGCTTTCTTT.